This TCR beta chain emerged from a study of T cell changes during pregnancy in multiple sclerosis. This clone was observed a few times. Between the trimmed V and J ends, which lost 5 bases and 9 bases, there was a span of 14 bases. The germline V gene encodes CDR1 SGHTA and CDR2 FQGNSA. This CDR3 region has 14 residues. Using immunoSEQ multiplex PCR, the repertoire was profiled, and TCRdb retains in-frame clones only, with some absent. This repertoire shows tens of thousands of clones, 80% to 95% found once; its top ten account for 0.5%. The sample here was CD4+ T cells from peripheral blood mononuclear cells, taken in the third trimester of pregnancy. This receptor was identified in a female donor with multiple sclerosis, enrolled in a pregnancy study. The rearrangement links TRBV7-2 to TRBJ1-6, with a weak D call TRBD1 (5 bases). CDR3 in DNA: TGTGCCAGCAGCAGGGGCAGAAAACCTTCACCCCTCCACTTT. It codes for CASSRGRKPSPLHF. The full variable domain, with the rest looked up from reference TRBV7-2 and TRBJ1-6, is GAGVSQSPSNKVTEKGKDVELRCDPISGHTALYWYRQSLGQGLEFLIYFQGNSAPDKSGLPSDRFSAERTGGSVSTLTIQRTQQEDSAVYLCASSRGRKPSPLHFGNGTRLTVT.